Listed here is a single T cell receptor (beta chain). Its target is not known. These data are taken from a study of T-cell memory formation after mild COVID-19. About the study: Each donor largely had its own TCR clusters.

V lost 1 base and J lost 7, with 16 bases in between. This CDR3 is built from 15 residues. From germline, CDR1 is SGHKS and CDR2 YYEKEE (reference sequence). Findings and caveats of the study: Some clones that responded turned up in pre-infection memory, which suggests that cross-reactive memory joined in.

TCR alpha and TCR beta cDNA libraries carrying sample barcodes and UMIs came from 5'RACE with constant-segment primers. TCRdb itself ran the 5' RACE reads through MiXCR, one entry per CDR3 protein. Among about 560,000 distinct CDR3 sequences listed, about 20% were seen once. The sequence was collected from an adult woman who had mild COVID-19 (a few samples of this study predate the infection). Cell type and time point are not known. This chain joins TRBV5-5 and TRBJ2-3, with D perhaps matching TRBD2 (7 bases). The sequencing sample was made of PBMCs or a T cell subset sorted from them (not recorded which). The CDR3 DNA follows: TGTGCCAGCAGCTTGATTCCAGGGGAGGGAAATACGCAGTATTTT. Translated: CASSLIPGEGNTQYF.